This is a list of T cell receptor beta chains from one sample in a study of blood T cell repertoires in COVID-19. Clones were read by immunoSEQ multiplex PCR, and TCRdb kept only the in-frame ones, dropping some. The sample has around 220,000 clones, 70% to 85% seen once. The specimen sequenced was peripheral blood. The receptors here all came from a woman between 35 and 50 years old with active or convalescent COVID-19. Both conserved end residues are part of each CDR3.

v_gene	CDR3aa
TRBV5-4	CASLRTGPVNTEAFF
TRBV6-5	CASSRDSNSPLHF
TRBV9	CASSADGGAGTEAFF
TRBV5-1	CASSFTPGQKNTEAFF
TRBV12-1	CASSKTGHTYQETQYF
TRBV18	CASSPGGARNTEAFF
TRBV30	CAWSPEYNSPLHF
TRBV7-2	CASSGQAIYGYTF
TRBV6-6	CASSDDRGLGQPQHF
TRBV27	CASGRRQGSYNSPLHF
TRBV5-1	CASSHGGGEQYF
TRBV10-3	CAISGRAGTTTYEQYF
TRBV5-8	CASRPGTANYGYTF
TRBV7-7	CASSQIQGPRIETQYF
TRBV2	CASSEVAGAGYEQYF
TRBV19	CASSTGTGKRGTEAFF
TRBV28	CASSPADSEKLFF
TRBV2	CASSDPGQGIYGYTF
TRBV12-3/TRBV12-4	CASSGAGDQPQHF
TRBV9	CASRATGLNSPLHF
TRBV3-1/TRBV3-2	CARSHTGGGGAAGELFF
TRBV30	CAWSLRVTADNQPQHF
TRBV11-2	CASSPQGIATEQFF
TRBV7-3	CASSPMGGTSGGKGTQYF
TRBV12-3/TRBV12-4	CASSLVLEQFF
TRBV10-3	CAISGGLGTDTQYF
TRBV11-1	CASSSASTGNTEAFF
TRBV6-1	CASSEQAGGTDTQYF
TRBV29-1	CSTSGAGQGKKYGYTF
TRBV27	CASSLTGTSGGAADTQYF
TRBV18	CASSPPWSGRGSTEAFF
TRBV5-4	CASSYGLAGGRLFF
TRBV6-6	CASSQDRVQVHGMNTEAFF
TRBV3-1/TRBV3-2	CASSYNRGVSTDTQYF
TRBV6-1	CASSEDRGGREKLFF
TRBV30	CAWEGPRGGTGELFF
TRBV27	CASSLLIGTTGANVLTF
TRBV9	CASSVGTSGGAPTQYF
TRBV19	CASSTGEGLMNGYTF
TRBV24-1	CATSALTGSSYNEQFF
TRBV3-1/TRBV3-2	CASSQDIAYEQYF
TRBV28	CASSLMAGMNTEAFF
TRBV5-1	CASSPDATGWGNTIYF
TRBV15	CATSREASGGYEQYF
TRBV2	CASSERVASGGRKHYNEQFF